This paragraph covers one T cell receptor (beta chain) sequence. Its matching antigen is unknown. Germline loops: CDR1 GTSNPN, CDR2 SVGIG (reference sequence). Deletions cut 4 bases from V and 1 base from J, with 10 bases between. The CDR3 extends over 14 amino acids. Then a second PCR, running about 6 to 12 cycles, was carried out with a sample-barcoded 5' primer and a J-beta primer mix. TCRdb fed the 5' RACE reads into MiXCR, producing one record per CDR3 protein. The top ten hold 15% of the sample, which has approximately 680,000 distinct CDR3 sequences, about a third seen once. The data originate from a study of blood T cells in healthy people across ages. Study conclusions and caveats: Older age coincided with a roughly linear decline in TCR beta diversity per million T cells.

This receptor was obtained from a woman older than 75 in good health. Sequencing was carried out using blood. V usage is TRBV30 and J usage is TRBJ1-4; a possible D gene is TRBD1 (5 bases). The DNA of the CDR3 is TGTGCCTGGACGCCGACAGAAACTAATGAAAAACTGTTTTTT. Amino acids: CAWTPTETNEKLFF.